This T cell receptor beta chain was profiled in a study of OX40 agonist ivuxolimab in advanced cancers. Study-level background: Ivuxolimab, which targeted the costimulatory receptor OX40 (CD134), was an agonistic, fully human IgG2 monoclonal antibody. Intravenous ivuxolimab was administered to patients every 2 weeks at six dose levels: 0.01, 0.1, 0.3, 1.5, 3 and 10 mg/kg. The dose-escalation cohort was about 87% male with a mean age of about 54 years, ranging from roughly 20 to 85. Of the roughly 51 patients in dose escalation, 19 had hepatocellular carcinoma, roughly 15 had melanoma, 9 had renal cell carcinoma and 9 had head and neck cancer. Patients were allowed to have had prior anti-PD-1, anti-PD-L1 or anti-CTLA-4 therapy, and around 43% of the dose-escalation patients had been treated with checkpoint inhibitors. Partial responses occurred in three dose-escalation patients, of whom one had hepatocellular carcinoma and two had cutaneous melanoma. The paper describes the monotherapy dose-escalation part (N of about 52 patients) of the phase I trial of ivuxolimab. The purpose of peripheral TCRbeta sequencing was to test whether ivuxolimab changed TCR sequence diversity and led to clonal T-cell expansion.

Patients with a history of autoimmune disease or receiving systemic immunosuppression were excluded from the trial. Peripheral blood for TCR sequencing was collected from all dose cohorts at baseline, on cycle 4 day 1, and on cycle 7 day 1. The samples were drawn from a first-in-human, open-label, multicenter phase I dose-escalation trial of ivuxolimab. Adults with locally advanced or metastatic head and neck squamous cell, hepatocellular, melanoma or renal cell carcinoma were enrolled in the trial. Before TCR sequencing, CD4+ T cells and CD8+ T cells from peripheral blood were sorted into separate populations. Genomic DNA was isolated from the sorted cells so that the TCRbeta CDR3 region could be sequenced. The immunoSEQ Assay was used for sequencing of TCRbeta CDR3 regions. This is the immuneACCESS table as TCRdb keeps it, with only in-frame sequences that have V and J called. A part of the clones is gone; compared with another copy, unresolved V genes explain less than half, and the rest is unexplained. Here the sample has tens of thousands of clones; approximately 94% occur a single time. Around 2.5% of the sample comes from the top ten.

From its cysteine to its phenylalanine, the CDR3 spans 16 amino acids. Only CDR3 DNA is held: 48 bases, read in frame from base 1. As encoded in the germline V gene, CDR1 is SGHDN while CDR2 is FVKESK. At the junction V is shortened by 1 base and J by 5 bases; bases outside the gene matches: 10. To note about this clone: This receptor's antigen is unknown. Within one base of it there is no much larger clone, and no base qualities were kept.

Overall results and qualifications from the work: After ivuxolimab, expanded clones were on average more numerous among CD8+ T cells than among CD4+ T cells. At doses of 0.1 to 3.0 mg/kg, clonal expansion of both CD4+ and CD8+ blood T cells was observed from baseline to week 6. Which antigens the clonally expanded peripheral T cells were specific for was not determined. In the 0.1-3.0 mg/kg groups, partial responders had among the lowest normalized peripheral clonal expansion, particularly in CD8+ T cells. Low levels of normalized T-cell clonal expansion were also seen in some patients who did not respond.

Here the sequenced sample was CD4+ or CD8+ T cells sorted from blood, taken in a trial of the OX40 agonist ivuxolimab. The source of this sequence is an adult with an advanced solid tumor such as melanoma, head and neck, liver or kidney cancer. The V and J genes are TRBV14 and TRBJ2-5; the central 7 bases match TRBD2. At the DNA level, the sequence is TGTGCCAGCAGCCAAGGACTAGCCTGGGGTAGGGAGACCCAGTACTTC. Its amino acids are CASSQGLAWGRETQYF.